The T cell receptor (beta chain) described here comes from a study of T cells in Graves' hyperthyroidism and ophthalmopathy. Together with thyroid ultrasound, orbital computed tomography, serum thyroxine and TRAb, clinical symptoms were used for diagnoses. The sample holds many counts of this clonotype. Germline CDR1 reads KGHSH; CDR2 reads LQKENI. Trimming at V came to 2 bases and at J to 5 bases, leaving 5 bases not matched to a gene. The CDR3 consists of 14 residues. Amplified regions were TCR beta CDR3 sequences from RNA transcripts. HTBI primers were the set used in a first-round RT-PCR of the TCR CDR3. A single record per CDR3 protein comes from TCRdb applying MiXCR to the multiplex PCR reads. This sample has roughly 560,000 distinct CDR3 sequences; around 15% occur once, and the top ten carry around 4.5%.

The chain joins TRBV18 to TRBJ2-5; 7 bases are a match to TRBD1. This receptor was obtained from a woman in her 40s with Graves' ophthalmopathy. The source material was blood. The CDR3 bases are TGTGCCAGCTCACCAAAGACAGGGAAGGAGACCCAGTACTTC. Its protein is CASSPKTGKETQYF.